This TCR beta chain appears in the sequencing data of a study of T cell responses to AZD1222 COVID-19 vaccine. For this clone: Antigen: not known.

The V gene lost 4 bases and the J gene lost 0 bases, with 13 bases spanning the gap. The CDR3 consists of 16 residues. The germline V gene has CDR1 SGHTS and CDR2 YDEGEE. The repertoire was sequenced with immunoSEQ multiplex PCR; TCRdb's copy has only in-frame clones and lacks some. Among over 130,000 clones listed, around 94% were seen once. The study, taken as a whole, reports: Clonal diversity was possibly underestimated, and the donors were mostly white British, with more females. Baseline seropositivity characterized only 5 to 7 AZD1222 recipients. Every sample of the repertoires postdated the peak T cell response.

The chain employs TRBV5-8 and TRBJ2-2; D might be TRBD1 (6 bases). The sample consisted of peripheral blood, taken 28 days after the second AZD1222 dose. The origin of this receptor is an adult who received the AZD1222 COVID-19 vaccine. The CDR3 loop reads CASSPGTFANTGELFF. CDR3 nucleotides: TGTGCCAGCAGCCCTGGGACATTTGCGAACACCGGGGAGCTGTTTTTT.